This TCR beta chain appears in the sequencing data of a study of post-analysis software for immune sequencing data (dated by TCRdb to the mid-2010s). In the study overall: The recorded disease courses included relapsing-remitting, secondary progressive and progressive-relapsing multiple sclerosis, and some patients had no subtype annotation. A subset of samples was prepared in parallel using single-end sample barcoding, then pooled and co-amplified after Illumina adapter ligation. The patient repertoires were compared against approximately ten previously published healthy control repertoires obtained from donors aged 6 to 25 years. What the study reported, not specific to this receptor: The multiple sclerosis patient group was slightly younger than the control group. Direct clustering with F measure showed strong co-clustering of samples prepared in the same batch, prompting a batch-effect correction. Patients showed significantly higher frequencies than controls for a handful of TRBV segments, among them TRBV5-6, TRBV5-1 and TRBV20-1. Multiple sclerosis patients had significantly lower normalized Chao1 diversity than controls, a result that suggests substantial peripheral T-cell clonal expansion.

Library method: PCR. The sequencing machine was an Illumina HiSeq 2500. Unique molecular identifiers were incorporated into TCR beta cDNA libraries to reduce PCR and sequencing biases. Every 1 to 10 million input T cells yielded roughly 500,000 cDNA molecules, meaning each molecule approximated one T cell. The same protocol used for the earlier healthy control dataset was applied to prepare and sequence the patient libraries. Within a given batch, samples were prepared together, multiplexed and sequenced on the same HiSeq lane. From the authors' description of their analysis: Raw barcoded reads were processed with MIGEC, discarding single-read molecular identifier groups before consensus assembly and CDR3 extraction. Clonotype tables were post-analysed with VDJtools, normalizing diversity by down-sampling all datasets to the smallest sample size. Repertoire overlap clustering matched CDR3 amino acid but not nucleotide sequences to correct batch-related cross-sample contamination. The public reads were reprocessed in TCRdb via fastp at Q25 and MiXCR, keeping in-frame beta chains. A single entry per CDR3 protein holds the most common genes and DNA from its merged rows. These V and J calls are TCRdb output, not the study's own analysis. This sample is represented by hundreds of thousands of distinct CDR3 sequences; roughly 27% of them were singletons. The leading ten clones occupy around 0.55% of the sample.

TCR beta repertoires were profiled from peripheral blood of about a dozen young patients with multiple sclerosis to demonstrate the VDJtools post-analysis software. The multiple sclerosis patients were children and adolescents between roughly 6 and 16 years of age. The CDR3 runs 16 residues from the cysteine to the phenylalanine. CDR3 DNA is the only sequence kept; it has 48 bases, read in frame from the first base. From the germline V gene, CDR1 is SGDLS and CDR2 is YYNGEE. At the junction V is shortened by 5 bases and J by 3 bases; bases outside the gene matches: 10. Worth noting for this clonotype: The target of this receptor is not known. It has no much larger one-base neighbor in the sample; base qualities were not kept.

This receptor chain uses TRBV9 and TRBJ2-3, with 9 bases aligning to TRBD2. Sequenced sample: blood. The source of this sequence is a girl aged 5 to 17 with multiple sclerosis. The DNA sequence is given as TGTGCCAGCAGTGCGGGGGGGGCCCTCTTTACAGATACGCAGTATTTT. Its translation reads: CASSAGGALFTDTQYF.